The 30 T cell receptor beta chains presented below share a single source sample, sequenced in a study of T cell repertoires in cytomegalovirus infection. TCRdb fed the reads into MiXCR, producing one record per CDR3 protein. The sample has about 830,000 distinct CDR3 sequences; approximately 30% are singletons. These receptors have no identified antigens. The specimen comprised cultured CD8+ T cells from PBMCs, sampled from culture after CMV antigen stimulation. The source is a human donor in good health (CMV status not recorded). Some clones in this sample may be carry-over from other donors' samples.

The chain uses TRBV4-1 and TRBJ2-5, with 11 bases identical to TRBD2. V lost 5 bases to trimming and J lost 3 bases; unmatched junction nucleotides: 8. Germline V lookup: CDR1 MGHRA, CDR2 YSYEKL. The CDR3 runs 16 residues. CDR3 amino acids: CASSSRLAGYEETQYF. CDR3 DNA sequence: TGCGCCAGCAGCTCCCGACTAGCGGGGTATGAAGAGACCCAGTACTTC.

This chain joins TRBV12-3 or TRBV12-4 and TRBJ1-1; D possibly corresponds to TRBD1 (6 bases). The CDR3 has 13 amino acids. V gave up 7 bases and J gave up 5 bases, with 14 bases separating them. CDR3 residues: CASKPTGTTEAFF. In nucleotides, the CDR3 is TGTGCCAGCAAACCGACAGGTACTACTGAAGCTTTCTTT.

This clonotype showed up many times. The J gene is TRBJ2-1, the V gene TRBV7-8; 7 nucleotides match TRBD1. The CDR3 runs to 15 residues. Germline V gives CDR1 SGHVS, CDR2 FQNEAQ. With V trimmed by 5 bases and J by 0 bases, 4 bases remained unmatched. The CDR3, as DNA: TGTGCCAGCAGCCGGTCAGGGGGCTCCTACAATGAGCAGTTCTTC. Protein product: CASSRSGGSYNEQFF.

This clonotype showed up just a few times. CDR3 in DNA: TGTGCCAGCAGTTTATCCCTAAATGAAAAACTGTTTTTT. It encodes CASSLSLNEKLFF. J is TRBJ1-4 and V is TRBV27; D uncertain. Trimming removed 0 bases at V and 5 bases at J, with 4 bases between. The V gene's germline CDR1 is MNHEY and CDR2 SMNVEV (reference sequence). The CDR3 consists of 13 residues.

This rearrangement joins TRBV7-6 to TRBJ2-1; maybe TRBD1 (5 bases). The length of the CDR3 is 13 residues. Germline lookup yields CDR1 SGHVS and CDR2 FNYEAQ. Trimming shortened V by 5 bases and J by 7 bases, and 12 bases separated the two germline ends. As DNA, the CDR3 is TGTGCCAGCAGCATTCCCAGGGAAAATGAGCAGTTCTTC. Translation gives CASSIPRENEQFF.

The V call is TRBV10-2, the J call TRBJ2-7, with D maybe TRBD2 (5 bases). The CDR3 totals 12 residues. Germline V gene lookup returns CDR1 WSHSY and CDR2 SAAADI. V was trimmed by 5 bases and J by 10 bases, leaving 15 bases between them. The CDR3, as DNA: TGCGCCAGCAGTCCGGGGATTCCGGAACAGTACTTC. Translated, it gives CASSPGIPEQYF.

This clonotype was seen a handful of times. CDR3 residues: CSARDREYTGELFF. The CDR3 DNA reads as TGCAGTGCCCGCGACAGGGAATACACCGGGGAGCTGTTTTTT. The chain joins TRBV20-1 to TRBJ2-2; 7 bases agree with TRBD1. Germline CDR1 reads DFQATT; CDR2 reads SNEGSKA (reference sequence). The CDR3 sequence is 14 residues long. The V gene end was trimmed by 6 bases and the J gene end by 3 bases; junction bases not matched to a gene: 7.

V is TRBV15 and J is TRBJ2-5; D is possibly TRBD1 (5 bases). There are 14 residues in the CDR3. Trimming took 4 bases from V and 4 from J, leaving 13 bases between them. CDR1 and CDR2 (germline): LNHNV, YYDKDF (reference sequence). CDR3 DNA: TGTGCCACCAGCAAGGGGCTGATGGTAGAGACCCAGTACTTC. Translation gives CATSKGLMVETQYF. Complete variable domain (other parts from reference TRBV15 and TRBJ2-5): DAMVIQNPRYQVTQFGKPVTLSCSQTLNHNVMYWYQQKSSQAPKLLFHYYDKDFNNEADTPDNFQSRRPNTSFCFLDIRSPGLGDTAMYLCATSKGLMVETQYFGPGTRLLVL.

The chain combines TRBV14 with TRBJ2-5; 14 nucleotides agree with TRBD2. In germline, CDR1 is SGHDN, CDR2 FVKESK. V was clipped by 1 base and J by 4 bases; unmatched bases: 5. The CDR3 contains 17 residues. CDR3 DNA sequence: TGTGCCAGCAGCCAAGGTGGACTAGCGGGGGGAGGAGAGACCCAGTACTTC. Its translation: CASSQGGLAGGGETQYF.

The chain couples TRBV27 to TRBJ2-1, with 10 bases matching TRBD1. CDR3 length: 16 amino acids. V lost 6 bases to trimming and J lost 7 bases; unmatched junction nucleotides: 12. Germline values: CDR1 MNHEY, CDR2 SMNVEV (reference sequence). The CDR3 here is CASRISVDRGHNEQFF. DNA of the CDR3: TGTGCCAGCAGAATATCCGTAGACAGGGGGCATAATGAGCAGTTCTTC.

This clonotype was detected a few times. The CDR3 loop is CASSWDRGSGAYNEQFF. CDR3 bases: TGTGCCAGCAGTTGGGACAGGGGATCGGGGGCTTACAATGAGCAGTTCTTC. The rearrangement uses TRBV6-5 and TRBJ2-1, with TRBD1 matching over 10 bases. V trimming: 4 bases; J trimming: 4 bases; junction bases outside the gene matches: 10. CDR1 and CDR2 (germline): MNHEY, SVGAGI. This CDR3 spans 17 amino acids.

Turning to this clonotype: Being one base from a much bigger clone, this may be a read error. The rearrangement links TRBV13 to TRBJ1-3; 11 nucleotides align to TRBD1. This CDR3 is 15 amino acids long. From germline, CDR1 is PRHDT and CDR2 FYEKMQ (reference sequence). CDR3 DNA sequence: TGTGCCAACAGCCCACGGACAGGGGGCGGAAACACCATATATTTT. Its translation is CANSPRTGGGNTIYF. The whole variable domain, filled in from reference TRBV13 and TRBJ1-3, reads AAGVIQSPRHLIKEKRETATLKCYPIPRHDTVYWYQQGPGQDPQFLISFYEKMQSDKGSIPDRFSAQQFSDYHSELNMSSLELGDSALYFCANSPRTGGGNTIYFGEGSWLTVV.

The chain joins TRBV12-3 or TRBV12-4 to TRBJ1-4, with 11 bases aligning to TRBD1. Trimming at V came to 5 bases and at J to 2 bases, leaving 1 base not matched to a gene. CDR3 length equals 15 residues. The CDR3 nucleotides are TGTGCCAGCAGTGGGGACAGGGGGACTAATGAAAAACTGTTTTTT. This translates into CASSGDRGTNEKLFF.

The CDR3 DNA reads as TGTGCCAGCAGTTACGGGGGGTCCGTGAACACTGAAGCTTTCTTT. Residues: CASSYGGSVNTEAFF. The rearrangement uses TRBV6-6 and TRBJ1-1, with TRBD1 as a possible D gene (5 bases). CDR3 length: 15 amino acids. Germline assignment: CDR1 MNHNY and CDR2 SVGAGI (reference sequence). V gave up 2 bases and J gave up 0 bases, with 10 bases separating them.

On this clonotype: A read error may explain this, as a much larger clone is one base away. The genes are TRBV7-2 and TRBJ2-1; D may be TRBD2 (6 bases). The CDR3 runs to 16 residues. Germline values: CDR1 SGHTA, CDR2 FQGNSA. CDR3 sequence (DNA): TGTGCCAACAGCTTAGATTGGGGGGTCTTATACAATGAGCAGTTCTTC. Translating it yields CANSLDWGVLYNEQFF. The whole variable domain, remainder taken from reference TRBV7-2 and TRBJ2-1, is GAGVSQSPSNKVTEKGKDVELRCDPISGHTALYWYRQSLGQGLEFLIYFQGNSAPDKSGLPSDRFSAERTGGSVSTLTIQRTQQEDSAVYLCANSLDWGVLYNEQFFGPGTRLTVL.

This chain joins TRBV29-1 and TRBJ2-7; TRBD2 agrees at 14 bases. The CDR3 consists of 15 residues. V trimming: 6 bases; J trimming: 3 bases; junction bases outside the gene matches: 7. Germline values: CDR1 SQVTM, CDR2 ANQGSEA. The CDR3 spells CSVVGTSGGYYEQYF. DNA of the CDR3: TGCAGCGTGGTTGGGACTAGCGGGGGATACTACGAGCAGTACTTC.

The CDR3 is CASNQGAGNTIYF. The CDR3 bases are TGTGCCTCAAACCAGGGGGCTGGAAACACCATATATTTT. V is TRBV25-1 and J is TRBJ1-3; TRBD1 matches at 7 bases. CDR1 MGHDK and CDR2 SYGVNS come from the germline V gene. J lost 2 bases, V lost 11 bases, and 6 bases had no gene match. CDR3 size: 13 residues.

The count of this clonotype is one. CDR3 bases: TGTGCCAGCACTCAACACGGGACTCACGTATACAATGAGCAGTTCTTC. Translation: CASTQHGTHVYNEQFF. J is TRBJ2-1 and V is TRBV6-2 or TRBV6-3; possibly TRBD2 for D (6 bases). The CDR3 totals 16 residues. CDR1 and CDR2 (germline): MNHEY, SVGEGT. With 7 bases removed from V and 4 bases from J, the gap between germline ends came to 20 bases.

This clonotype was observed a handful of times. The J gene is TRBJ1-2, the V gene TRBV2; 8 bases agree with TRBD1. The trim removed 3 bases at V and 12 bases at J, leaving 15 bases unmatched. Germline V gene sequence: CDR1 SNHLY, CDR2 FYNNEI. The CDR3 runs to 15 residues. The CDR3 nucleotides read TGTGCCAGCAGTGAGTCCCCGACAGGGGCTTTAGTAGACACCTTC. Translation: CASSESPTGALVDTF.

This clonotype was seen only a few times. The V call is TRBV7-9, the J call TRBJ2-6; no clear D gene. This CDR3 contains 15 residues. Germline V CDR1 and CDR2: SEHNR, FQNEAQ (reference sequence). V dropped 8 bases and J dropped 0 bases, with 11 bases sitting between them. The CDR3 reads CASPPPGSGANVLTF. DNA for the CDR3: TGTGCCAGCCCCCCTCCGGGCTCTGGGGCCAACGTCCTGACTTTC.

Only a few counts were recorded for this clonotype. The chain is built from TRBV6-1 and TRBJ1-6; possibly TRBD1 for D (6 bases). CDR1 is MNHNS, CDR2 SASEGT, per germline. The V end was cut by 2 bases, the J end by 0 bases, with 14 bases between. The CDR3 consists of 18 residues. The CDR3 nucleotides read TGTGCCAGCAGTGAAAGGATAACAGGGTTCTCCTATAATTCACCCCTCCACTTT. Amino acids: CASSERITGFSYNSPLHF.

This clonotype was seen at least ten times. The V and J genes are TRBV12-3 or TRBV12-4 and TRBJ2-7; D call uncertain. Trimming left V 5 bases short and J 3 bases short, with 8 bases between. CDR3 length: 12 residues. The CDR3: CASSPVSYEQYF. In DNA, the CDR3 is TGTGCCAGCAGTCCCGTCAGCTACGAGCAGTACTTC.

This chain connects TRBV18 to TRBJ1-6, with TRBD1 matching 9 bases. Germline CDR1 and CDR2: KGHSH and LQKENI. The CDR3 has 15 residues. The J segment lost 8 bases and the V segment lost 6 bases, leaving 8 bases of the junction unmatched. The CDR3 loop is CASSLNRDRDSPLHF. CDR3 DNA sequence: TGTGCCAGCTCCCTAAACCGGGACAGGGATTCACCCCTCCACTTT.

This clonotype appeared a single time. The chain combines TRBV29-1 with TRBJ1-1, with 7 bases fitting TRBD1. The CDR3 spans 15 residues. The germline gives CDR1 SQVTM, CDR2 ANQGSEA. J gave up 4 bases and V 6 bases, and 14 bases lay outside the gene matches. The CDR3 sequence: CSVAGTESVGTEAFF. The CDR3 DNA follows: TGCAGCGTGGCCGGGACAGAGTCCGTGGGCACTGAAGCTTTCTTT.

The chain carries TRBV12-3 or TRBV12-4 and TRBJ2-1; D is perhaps TRBD2 (6 bases). The CDR3 totals 15 residues. Trimming shortened V by 1 base and J by 4 bases, and 11 bases separated the two germline ends. CDR3 DNA: TGTGCCAGCAGTTTAGGTTGGGGGGAATACAATGAGCAGTTCTTC. This gives the protein CASSLGWGEYNEQFF.

This clonotype has at least ten counts. The gene calls are TRBV25-1 and TRBJ2-6; D call uncertain. Germline loops: CDR1 MGHDK, CDR2 SYGVNS. Trimming took 5 bases from V and 0 from J, leaving 17 bases between them. This CDR3 is built from 18 residues. DNA for the CDR3: TGTGCCAGCAGTCCTCAACATGGGGAAGCCTCTGGGGCCAACGTCCTGACTTTC. It codes for CASSPQHGEASGANVLTF.

This clonotype was seen ten or more times. V usage is TRBV7-8 and J usage is TRBJ1-2, with D perhaps TRBD1 (5 bases). Germline CDR1 is SGHVS and CDR2 is FQNEAQ. Trimming took 5 bases from V and 6 from J, leaving 22 bases between them. The CDR3 length is 16 residues. The CDR3, as DNA: TGTGCCAGCAGCCCAGCGGTGGCGCCAGGGCTAAATGGCTACACCTTC. It yields the protein CASSPAVAPGLNGYTF.

The chain links TRBV7-8 to TRBJ1-2; no reliable D call. The CDR3 runs 14 residues. Germline assignment: CDR1 SGHVS and CDR2 FQNEAQ. V lost 4 bases, J lost 4 bases, and 13 bases lay in between. CDR3 nucleotide sequence: TGTGCCAGCAGCTCCACGACAAACAGCTATGGCTACACCTTC. Its translation: CASSSTTNSYGYTF.

The chain recombines TRBV20-1 with TRBJ1-5; D is uncertain. CDR3 size: 14 residues. Germline lookup yields CDR1 DFQATT and CDR2 SNEGSKA (reference sequence). V was cut by 6 bases and J by 0 bases, with 12 bases left in between. CDR3 in amino acids: CSALGNYSNQPQHF. The DNA for the CDR3 is TGCAGTGCCCTCGGTAATTATAGCAATCAGCCCCAGCATTTT.

The sample holds many counts of this clonotype. V and J are TRBV7-6 and TRBJ2-1; 8 bases fit TRBD2. Germline V CDR1 and CDR2: SGHVS, FNYEAQ. J was trimmed by 9 bases and V by 3 bases; bases with no gene match: 7. The CDR3 runs to 14 residues. The CDR3 coding sequence is TGTGCCAGCAGCTTTGCGGGGGGCAACAGTGAGCAGTTCTTC. Amino acid sequence: CASSFAGGNSEQFF.